The clone carrying this T cell receptor (beta chain) has a count of ten or more. The CDR3 sequence is 15 residues long. J gave up 4 bases and V 5 bases, and 6 bases lay outside the gene matches. Germline assignment: CDR1 SGHVS and CDR2 FNYEAQ. The data belong to a study of T-cell reconstitution after alpha-beta-depleted transplantation in children. During its preparation, the TCRbeta library received unique molecular identifiers. TCRdb independently ran MiXCR on the PCR reads; one entry per CDR3 protein. The sample contains around 360,000 distinct CDR3 sequences, 10% of which appear only once. The receptor was isolated from a human donor who donated a stem cell graft to a child with acute lymphoblastic leukemia. The source was PBMCs from the stem cell graft donor, collected from the stem cell graft. The rearrangement uses TRBV7-6 and TRBJ2-1; 9 bases map to TRBD1. In nucleotides, the CDR3 is TGTGCCAGCAGCCAAGACAGGGGGGCTTACAATGAGCAGTTCTTC. Translation: CASSQDRGAYNEQFF. Together with reference TRBV7-6 and TRBJ2-1, the CDR3 gives the full variable domain: GAGVSQSPRYKVTKRGQDVALRCDPISGHVSLYWYRQALGQGPEFLTYFNYEAQQDKSGLPNDRFSAERPEGSISTLTIQRTEQRDSAMYRCASSQDRGAYNEQFFGPGTRLTVL.